This T cell receptor (beta chain) was found in a study of blood T cells in healthy people across ages. CDR1 MGHDK and CDR2 SYGVNS come from the germline V gene. The CDR3 spans 13 residues. V lost 0 bases to trimming and J lost 12 bases, with 12 bases between them. Study outcomes and limitations: In older individuals, TCR beta diversity per million T cells was lower, falling roughly linearly with age.

The table lists this clonotype with many counts. Its specificity is not known. A sample-barcoded 5' primer and a J-beta primer mix were used in a second PCR of roughly 7 to 11 cycles. Researchers report that a template-switch adaptor with 12 random nucleotides tagged each cDNA molecule. TCRdb ran MiXCR on the 5' RACE reads and lists one entry per CDR3 protein. The sample gives approximately 700,000 distinct CDR3 sequences, about 30% of which show up once; 15% to 19% is in the top ten. The sequence was obtained from a woman of 80 years or more in good health. Source material: blood. V is TRBV25-1 and J is TRBJ2-1; no clear D gene. This CDR3 is CASSEYSRPGQFF. CDR3 nucleotide sequence: TGTGCCAGCAGTGAATATTCCCGCCCTGGGCAGTTCTTC.